Listed below are T cell receptor beta chains from one sample, sequenced in a study of T cell responses to AZD1222 COVID-19 vaccine. The data were produced by immunoSEQ multiplex PCR, yet TCRdb's version contains in-frame clones alone and is incomplete. The sample records around 100,000 clones, about 88% being singletons. Sample: peripheral blood, taken on day 0 of AZD1222 vaccination. The receptors were sampled from an adult in good health. CDR3s include the opening cysteine and the closing phenylalanine or tryptophan. The D gene is left open where the match is weak. Not every row has a clone size; where given, it reads once, few, many or a size class.

TRBV19,-,-,TRBJ1-5,TGTGCCAGTAGCACGGCACTCGATACGGGCAATCAGCCCCAGCATTTT,CASSTALDTGNQPQHF
TRBV19,TRBD2,-,TRBJ2-2,TGTGCCAGTAGTATAGGACTAGCTCAGGGGGAGCTGTTTTTT,CASSIGLAQGELFF
TRBV7-2,-,once,TRBJ2-7,TGTGCCAGCAGCTACAGGTACTCCCACTCCTACGAGCAGTACTTC,CASSYRYSHSYEQYF
TRBV12-3/TRBV12-4,-,-,TRBJ1-2,TGTGCCAGCAGTTTGTCAGACTATGGCTACACCTTC,CASSLSDYGYTF
TRBV7-9,TRBD1,-,TRBJ1-4,TGTGCCAGCAGCCGTAACAGGGGGAGATTTGAAAAACTGTTTTTT,CASSRNRGRFEKLFF
TRBV5-6,-,few,TRBJ2-7,TGTGCCAGCAGTCGCCAGGCCTACGAGCAGTACTTC,CASSRQAYEQYF
TRBV4-1,TRBD2,-,TRBJ2-3,TGCGCCAGCAGCCAAGATCTGACCGGGACTATCTCACGCACAGATACGCAGTATTTT,CASSQDLTGTISRTDTQYF
TRBV28,-,-,TRBJ2-7,TGTGCCAGCAGTTTATTTCAGGTAGTAAACTCCTACGAGCAGTACTTC,CASSLFQVVNSYEQYF
TRBV7-3,TRBD2,-,TRBJ2-2,TGTGCCAGCAGCCGTATAGCGGGATCGAACACCGGGGAGCTGTTTTTT,CASSRIAGSNTGELFF
TRBV21-1,-,-,TRBJ1-2,TGTGCCAGCAGCAATCCTGACCTACAGGGCTACACCTTC,CASSNPDLQGYTF
TRBV27,TRBD1,-,TRBJ2-4,TGTGCCAGCAGACCGGACAGGGGCGCTAAAATTATCAAAAACATTCAGTACTTC,CASRPDRGAKIIKNIQYF
TRBV30,-,-,TRBJ2-2,TGTGCCTGGAGCGTTTACAGAAGCGGGTCCGGGGAGCTGTTTTTT,CAWSVYRSGSGELFF
TRBV6-2/TRBV6-3,-,-,TRBJ2-1,TGTGCCAGCAGTTACCGGCAATTAGCAAATGAGCAGTTCTTC,CASSYRQLANEQFF
TRBV4-3,TRBD1,-,TRBJ1-2,TGCGCCAGCAGCCGCTTAAAATCAGGGGGCGCCGGGGGCTACACCTTC,CASSRLKSGGAGGYTF
TRBV27,TRBD1,-,TRBJ2-7,TGTGCCACAGAGTCCGGGACAGGGCGATACGAGCAGTACTTC,CATESGTGRYEQYF
TRBV29-1,TRBD2,-,TRBJ2-7,TGCAGCGTTGTGGGGATAGCGGGAGAGGACGAGCAGTACTTC,CSVVGIAGEDEQYF
TRBV30,-,-,TRBJ1-2,TGTGCCTGGAGGGGGTCAAACTATGGCTACACCTTC,CAWRGSNYGYTF
TRBV2,-,-,TRBJ1-6,TGTGCCAGCAGTGCGCAGGACTTGGGTTCACCCCTCCACTTT,CASSAQDLGSPLHF
TRBV11-2,-,-,TRBJ1-6,TGTGCCAGCAGCCCCCGTGGGGGAGGGAATTCACCCCTCCACTTT,CASSPRGGGNSPLHF
TRBV5-1,-,-,TRBJ2-1,TGCGCCAGCAGCTTGGTGGGAAGCAATGAGCAGTTCTTC,CASSLVGSNEQFF
TRBV28,TRBD2,-,TRBJ2-1,TGTGCCAGCAGTCCCCTCCTAGGGATAGCGGGAGACGAACGTGGTAATGAGCAGTTCTTC,CASSPLLGIAGDERGNEQFF
TRBV7-2,TRBD1,once,TRBJ1-2,TGTGCCAGCAGCCTTTTACAGGGGGCATTTGGCTACACCTTC,CASSLLQGAFGYTF
TRBV2,-,once,TRBJ1-3,TGTGCCAGCAGTGGGATGGGGATCACCACCATATATTTT,CASSGMGITTIYF
TRBV18,TRBD1,-,TRBJ1-5,TGTGCCAGCTCACCGAAAACAGGGGAGGGTCCGCCCCAGCATTTT,CASSPKTGEGPPQHF
TRBV7-2,-,-,TRBJ2-7,TGTGCCAGCAGCTTAGACGCCCGGAGAATTGACGAGCAGTACTTC,CASSLDARRIDEQYF
TRBV9,-,-,TRBJ2-7,TGTGCCAGCAGCACCGAACAGGTCGCGGGCACCTACGAGCAGTACTTC,CASSTEQVAGTYEQYF
TRBV24-1,-,-,TRBJ2-2,TGTGCCACCAGTGAGGGGCTGAGGCTAGCGAACACCGGGGAGCTGTTTTTT,CATSEGLRLANTGELFF
TRBV7-8,-,-,TRBJ2-1,TGTGCCAGCAGCCCGAGGCCGGACACTCCCCATGAGCAGTTCTTC,CASSPRPDTPHEQFF
TRBV19,-,-,TRBJ1-5,TGTGCCAGTGGCCCGGGGGCCCAGCATTTT,CASGPGAQHF